Listed below are T cell receptor beta chains from one sample, sequenced in a study of identical twins. TCRdb re-derived calls from the 5' RACE reads in MiXCR, one entry per CDR3 protein. This sample has about 470,000 distinct CDR3 sequences; approximately 24% occur once, and the top ten carry about 2.7%. This same sample was also part of a study on T cells expressing NK-cell markers.

Sequencing was done on a sample of CD4+ T cells sorted from blood. The receptors here all came from a woman aged 18-29 years in good health. Each CDR3 is given with its conserved first and last residue. Each record gives: D gene, V gene, clone size, J gene, CDR3 DNA, CDR3 protein. D genes are given only for firm matches. Not all rows give a size; the values are once, few, many and, for expanded clones, a class.

D: TRBD2
V: TRBV20-1
size: few
J: TRBJ2-2
DNA: TGCAGTGCTAATAGGCTAGCGGGAGTTGGGTACACCGGGGAGCTGTTTTTT
CDR3: CSANRLAGVGYTGELFF

D: -
V: TRBV20-1
size: -
J: TRBJ2-2
DNA: TGCAGTGCTAGACACCCGAACACCGGGGAGCTGTTTTTT
CDR3: CSARHPNTGELFF

D: -
V: TRBV12-3/TRBV12-4
size: many
J: TRBJ1-1
DNA: TGTGCCAGCAGTTTCCAGGGGAGTGGTGAAGCTTTCTTT
CDR3: CASSFQGSGEAFF

D: -
V: TRBV5-1
size: -
J: TRBJ1-1
DNA: TGCGCCAGCCGCTCGCAGAACACTGAAGCTTTCTTT
CDR3: CASRSQNTEAFF

D: -
V: TRBV3-1
size: few
J: TRBJ1-2
DNA: TGTGCCAGCAGCCCTCGTGGGGGTGGCTACACCTTC
CDR3: CASSPRGGGYTF

D: -
V: TRBV15
size: -
J: TRBJ1-1
DNA: TGTGCCACCAGCAGTAGAATGAACACTGAAGCTTTCTTT
CDR3: CATSSRMNTEAFF

D: -
V: TRBV9
size: -
J: TRBJ2-1
DNA: TGTGCCAGCAGCGTAGTTTCAGGCTCCTACAATGAGCAGTTCTTC
CDR3: CASSVVSGSYNEQFF

D: -
V: TRBV12-3/TRBV12-4
size: few
J: TRBJ2-2
DNA: TGTGCCAGCAGTTTTCAGGGGGACTCTGAGCTGTTTTTT
CDR3: CASSFQGDSELFF

D: TRBD1
V: TRBV12-3/TRBV12-4
size: many
J: TRBJ1-1
DNA: TGTGCCAGCAGGGGACAGATGAACACTGAAGCTTTCTTT
CDR3: CASRGQMNTEAFF

D: -
V: TRBV7-2
size: few
J: TRBJ2-3
DNA: TGTGCCAGCAGCTACTCTAGCCGTGAGGATACGCAGTATTTT
CDR3: CASSYSSREDTQYF

D: -
V: TRBV5-5
size: few
J: TRBJ1-1
DNA: TGTGCCAGCAGCTCAAGAGGGGGTGGGACTGAAGCTTTCTTT
CDR3: CASSSRGGGTEAFF

D: -
V: TRBV11-2
size: -
J: TRBJ2-7
DNA: TGTGCCAGCAGCGCGGAGCCTAGTTCCGAGCAGTACTTC
CDR3: CASSAEPSSEQYF

D: TRBD1
V: TRBV2
size: few
J: TRBJ2-7
DNA: TGTGCCAGCAGCCCTACAGGGGTCGGAATAATCTACGAGCAGTACTTC
CDR3: CASSPTGVGIIYEQYF

D: TRBD2
V: TRBV6-1
size: -
J: TRBJ2-1
DNA: TGTGCCAGCAGTGAGCGGGGGAGCTCCTACAATGAGCAGTTCTTC
CDR3: CASSERGSSYNEQFF

D: -
V: TRBV2
size: few
J: TRBJ1-3
DNA: TGTGCCAGCAGTGGGACAGTCTCTGGAAACACCATATATTTT
CDR3: CASSGTVSGNTIYF

D: -
V: TRBV7-6
size: -
J: TRBJ2-2
DNA: TGTGCCAGCAGCTTTCTGCGGGATTCCGGGGAGCTGTTTTTT
CDR3: CASSFLRDSGELFF

D: -
V: TRBV11-1
size: few
J: TRBJ2-5
DNA: TGTGCCAGCAGCTCGGGAAGGGGGGGGACGGAGGGTATGGAACAAGAGACCCAGTACTTC
CDR3: CASSSGRGGTEGMEQETQYF

D: TRBD2
V: TRBV6-5
size: -
J: TRBJ2-2
DNA: TGTGCCAGCAGTTACAGAGCGGGAGCGAGCACCGGGGAGCTGTTTTTT
CDR3: CASSYRAGASTGELFF

D: -
V: TRBV2
size: -
J: TRBJ2-1
DNA: TGTGCCAGCAAGGTTGACGGTCCGGGGAATGAGCAGTTCTTC
CDR3: CASKVDGPGNEQFF

D: -
V: TRBV7-2
size: -
J: TRBJ2-3
DNA: TGTGCCAGCAGCTTAGCGTACAGAGACACAGATACGCAGTATTTT
CDR3: CASSLAYRDTDTQYF

D: TRBD1
V: TRBV3-1
size: once
J: TRBJ2-1
DNA: TGTGCCAGCGGACAGGGGATCCATGAGCAGTTCTTC
CDR3: CASGQGIHEQFF

D: -
V: TRBV11-3
size: -
J: TRBJ1-4
DNA: TGTGCCAGCAGCTTCCCCGGGCCAAGGGATGAAAAACTGTTTTTT
CDR3: CASSFPGPRDEKLFF

D: -
V: TRBV10-3
size: -
J: TRBJ1-5
DNA: TGTGCCATCAGTGGGCAGTCCAATCAGCCCCAGCATTTT
CDR3: CAISGQSNQPQHF

D: -
V: TRBV12-3/TRBV12-4
size: many
J: TRBJ2-5
DNA: TGTGCCAGCAGTTGGCGGGAGACCCAGTACTTC
CDR3: CASSWRETQYF

D: TRBD2
V: TRBV20-1
size: -
J: TRBJ2-7
DNA: TGCAGTGCTAGAGATGTGGCTAGCGGGGCCTACGAGCAGTACTTC
CDR3: CSARDVASGAYEQYF

D: TRBD1
V: TRBV10-2
size: few
J: TRBJ1-1
DNA: TGCGCCAGCAGTGGCCAAGGGGGCATGACTGAAGCTTTCTTT
CDR3: CASSGQGGMTEAFF

D: -
V: TRBV2
size: -
J: TRBJ2-3
DNA: TGTGCCAGCAGTGAAGCGACTGACACAGATACGCAGTATTTT
CDR3: CASSEATDTDTQYF

D: TRBD1
V: TRBV2
size: -
J: TRBJ2-3
DNA: TGTGCCAGCAGAATTGGACAGGCCCAATCGGCAGATACGCAGTATTTT
CDR3: CASRIGQAQSADTQYF

D: -
V: TRBV12-3/TRBV12-4
size: -
J: TRBJ2-7
DNA: TGTGCCAGCAGTTTAGCGTCTGCGTACGAGCAGTACTTC
CDR3: CASSLASAYEQYF

D: TRBD1
V: TRBV29-1
size: -
J: TRBJ2-5
DNA: TGCAGCGTTGAAGATGCCGGACAGGGGGCTAGGACCCAGTACTTC
CDR3: CSVEDAGQGARTQYF

D: -
V: TRBV7-2
size: few
J: TRBJ1-5
DNA: TGTGCCAGCAGCCGCTATTGGGGGGCTAATCAGCCCCAGCATTTT
CDR3: CASSRYWGANQPQHF

D: -
V: TRBV12-3/TRBV12-4
size: -
J: TRBJ2-7
DNA: TGTGCCAGCACCCTCATTTCGGGTGACGAGCAGTACTTC
CDR3: CASTLISGDEQYF

D: -
V: TRBV7-8
size: -
J: TRBJ2-3
DNA: TGTGCCAGCAGCCTACAACCTTCCACAGATACGCAGTATTTT
CDR3: CASSLQPSTDTQYF

D: TRBD1
V: TRBV7-2
size: -
J: TRBJ2-7
DNA: TGTGCCAGCAGCGGACCCGGGACAGGCTCTGGGGGGCAGTACTTC
CDR3: CASSGPGTGSGGQYF

D: -
V: TRBV2
size: few
J: TRBJ1-2
DNA: TGTGCCAGCAGTCCTCGTTTATGGAGCGGCTACACCTTC
CDR3: CASSPRLWSGYTF

D: -
V: TRBV5-1
size: -
J: TRBJ1-1
DNA: TGCGCCAGCACCCGTGAGGGCAATGAAGCTTTCTTT
CDR3: CASTREGNEAFF

D: TRBD2
V: TRBV25-1
size: -
J: TRBJ2-5
DNA: TGTGCCAGCAGCTCGGGGGGAACGGAGACCCAGTACTTC
CDR3: CASSSGGTETQYF

D: TRBD2
V: TRBV28
size: few
J: TRBJ2-1
DNA: TGTGCCAGCAGTTTAGAGCGGGGTCTCCCCTACAATGAGCAGTTCTTC
CDR3: CASSLERGLPYNEQFF